This T cell receptor (beta chain) was found in a study of OX40 agonist ivuxolimab in advanced cancers. Overall study context: Averaging about 60 years in age, with a range of roughly 20 to 90, the cohort was around 83% male.

Drawing of blood for sampling happened at baseline, at cycle 4 day 1, and at cycle 7 day 1. The method was immunoSEQ multiplex PCR; TCRdb's version includes in-frame clones alone and lacks a portion of them. Among about 80,000 clones listed, around 94% were seen once. Germline V gene sequence: CDR1 SEHNR, CDR2 FQNEAQ (reference sequence). V was cut by 5 bases and J by 3 bases, with 10 bases left in between. The CDR3 covers 14 residues. This clonotype originated in an adult with an advanced solid tumor such as melanoma, head and neck, liver or kidney cancer. The rearrangement links TRBV7-9 to TRBJ2-2, with D possibly TRBD2 on 5 matching bases. Material: CD4+ or CD8+ T cells sorted from blood, obtained in a trial of the OX40 agonist ivuxolimab. CDR3 DNA sequence: TGTGCCAGCAGCCAGGACTCCCACACCGGGGAGCTGTTTTTT. This sequence encodes CASSQDSHTGELFF.